The sequence of this T cell receptor beta chain was determined in a study of human T cells and chemical hapten exposure. About the study: The study sensitized with 2% DPC on a roughly 2 cm by roughly 2 cm patch of upper inner arm skin.

Individual cDNA molecules had unique molecular identifiers attached to them by the library. TCRdb reprocessed the RACE reads via MiXCR and lists one record per CDR3 protein. The table records 11,000 to 15,000 distinct CDR3 sequences, about 16% of them present only once. Indicated time point: patch test 1, 2 weeks after DPC sensitization. The treatment was: therapeutic diphenylcyclopropenone sensitization with weekly scalp DPC. Deletions cut 6 bases from V and 1 base from J, with 12 bases between. The CDR3 totals 14 residues. Sequencing was performed on whole blood, taken in connection with sensitization to the hapten diphenylcyclopropenone (DPC). This receptor was identified in a woman aged 25 to 39 with alopecia areata. Some clones in this sample may be carry-over from other donors' samples. The gene calls are TRBV12-3 or TRBV12-4 and TRBJ1-1; no clear D. The CDR3 bases are TGTGCCAGCAGAACAAACGACAAGAACACTGAAGCTTTCTTT. Encoded protein: CASRTNDKNTEAFF.